The 15 T cell receptor beta chains given below trace back to one sample, sequenced in a study of beta chain features in type 1 diabetes. Expressed TCRB transcripts got sequenced, as all isolated RNA was reverse transcribed. Assay: immunoSEQ multiplex PCR; the TCRdb copy retains only in-frame clones and omits some. The table includes under 900,000 clones, 15% to 20% detected once. The sequenced sample consisted of naive CD4+ T cells from blood. The receptors here all came from a woman aged 18-30 years in good health.

This clone was seen only a few times. J is TRBJ2-1 and V is TRBV4-1; TRBD1 matches 8 bases. This CDR3 spans 15 amino acids. Trimming took 2 bases from V and 6 from J; bases not matched to a gene: 6. Germline loops: CDR1 MGHRA, CDR2 YSYEKL. The CDR3 nucleotides are TGCGCCAGCAGCCAACTGGGACAGGTGAGCAATGAGCAGTTCTTC. It specifies CASSQLGQVSNEQFF.

This clone was seen a handful of times. The gene calls are TRBV7-6 and TRBJ2-5; D uncertain. Germline V gene lookup returns CDR1 SGHVS and CDR2 FNYEAQ. CDR3 size: 11 residues. The ends were cut back, 6 bases at V and 0 bases at J, with 2 bases in the middle. The CDR3 coding sequence is TGTGCCAGCAGACACCAAGAGACCCAGTACTTC. Translation: CASRHQETQYF.

This clone was seen only a few times. The chain links TRBV19 to TRBJ2-7; 12 bases match TRBD1. The CDR3 loop spans 15 amino acids. The J segment lost 7 bases and the V segment lost 5 bases, leaving 9 bases of the junction unmatched. CDR1 is LNHDA, CDR2 SQIVND, per germline (reference sequence). The CDR3 sequence: CASSQPGQGAGEQYF. Here the CDR3 DNA reads TGTGCCAGTAGTCAGCCGGGACAGGGGGCCGGGGAGCAGTACTTC.

This chain uses TRBV19 with TRBJ2-1; unclear D gene. CDR1 LNHDA and CDR2 SQIVND come from the germline V gene (reference sequence). The CDR3 covers 11 residues. V lost 4 bases and J lost 10, with 8 bases in between. The CDR3 nucleotides read TGTGCCAGTAGTAATCGGCGAGAGCAGTTCTTC. This codes for CASSNRREQFF.

This clone was seen only once. The chain joins TRBV19 to TRBJ2-1; 16 bases are shared with TRBD2. The trim removed 3 bases at V and 15 bases at J, leaving 2 bases unmatched. The V gene's germline CDR1 is LNHDA and CDR2 SQIVND (reference sequence). The CDR3 consists of 13 residues. The CDR3 spells CASSMGLAGGVFF. CDR3 nucleotide sequence: TGTGCCAGTAGTATGGGACTAGCGGGAGGGGTGTTCTTC.

In its sample, this clone was seen a few times. The V call is TRBV28, the J call TRBJ2-1, with TRBD2 identical over 8 bases. Germline V gene sequence: CDR1 MDHEN, CDR2 SYDVKM. The CDR3 spans 16 residues. With 5 bases clipped from V and 5 bases from J, the junction kept 11 bases outside the gene matches. The CDR3 DNA reads as TGTGCCAGCAGTCGTTTTCGGGAGGGCGGAAACAATGAGCAGTTCTTC. Encoded protein: CASSRFREGGNNEQFF. Based on the CDR3 plus reference TRBV28 and TRBJ2-1, the full variable domain is DVKVTQSSRYLVKRTGEKVFLECVQDMDHENMFWYRQDPGLGLRLIYFSYDVKMKEKGDIPEGYSVSREKKERFSLILESASTNQTSMYLCASSRFREGGNNEQFFGPGTRLTVL.

At least ten counts were recorded for this clone. The chain links TRBV14 to TRBJ2-1; a possible D gene is TRBD2 (6 bases). Germline assignment: CDR1 SGHDN and CDR2 FVKESK. Trimming pared 0 bases from V and 9 bases from J, leaving 12 bases between. The CDR3 is 14 residues long. Here the CDR3 reads CASSQDLAWGEQFF. As DNA, the CDR3 is TGTGCCAGCAGCCAAGATCTAGCGTGGGGTGAGCAGTTCTTC.

The V gene is TRBV5-1, the J gene TRBJ2-3, with 9 bases matching TRBD2. The germline gives CDR1 SGHRS, CDR2 YFSETQ. The CDR3 covers 18 residues. Trimming took 0 bases from V and 0 from J; bases not matched to a gene: 8. The CDR3 DNA reads as TGCGCCAGCAGCTTGGCCGGAAGACTAGCGGCCAGCACAGATACGCAGTATTTT. As protein: CASSLAGRLAASTDTQYF.

This clone was detected only a few times. The rearrangement links TRBV15 to TRBJ2-1; weak D call: TRBD2 (6 bases). Germline V gives CDR1 LNHNV, CDR2 YYDKDF (reference sequence). V was trimmed by 0 bases and J by 8 bases, leaving 11 bases between them. This CDR3 spans 14 amino acids. The CDR3 nucleotides are TGTGCCACCAGCAGAGATCAGAGGGACTATGAGCAGTTCTTC. Amino acids: CATSRDQRDYEQFF.

This clone was seen only a few times. The chain has TRBV2 and TRBJ1-1; D not resolved. CDR3 length equals 12 residues. The germline gives CDR1 SNHLY, CDR2 FYNNEI. Trimming took 5 bases from V and 2 from J, leaving 6 bases between them. CDR3 sequence: CASSTRNTEAFF. The CDR3, as DNA: TGTGCCAGCAGTACCAGAAACACTGAAGCTTTCTTT.

The chain has TRBV10-3 and TRBJ2-7; TRBD1 is a possible D gene (5 bases). With 4 bases removed from V and 6 bases from J, the gap between germline ends came to 13 bases. The CDR3 extends over 13 amino acids. CDR1 ENHRY and CDR2 SYGVKD come from the germline V gene. CDR3 amino acids: CAISGQLAAEQYF. The CDR3 nucleotides are TGTGCCATCAGTGGACAGCTCGCTGCCGAGCAGTACTTC.

This clone has just a few counts. The V gene is TRBV9, the J gene TRBJ2-2; 12 bases align to TRBD2. V shed 3 bases and J 4 bases; nucleotides not matched to a gene: 10. The germline V gene has CDR1 SGDLS and CDR2 YYNGEE. The CDR3 sequence is 18 residues long. CDR3 in amino acids: CASSAQPLAGGLTGELFF. For the CDR3, the DNA is TGTGCCAGCAGCGCCCAGCCACTAGCGGGAGGCCTCACCGGGGAGCTGTTTTTT.

This clone was picked up a small number of times. V gene TRBV10-1 combines with J gene TRBJ2-1; TRBD2 matches 11 bases. CDR3 size: 19 residues. V was clipped by 0 bases and J by 0 bases; unmatched bases: 7. The V gene's germline CDR1 is WNHNN and CDR2 SYGVQD (reference sequence). CDR3 region: CASSESGLAGKSSYNEQFF. The DNA for the CDR3 is TGCGCCAGCAGTGAGTCTGGACTAGCGGGCAAGAGCTCCTACAATGAGCAGTTCTTC.

The CDR3 protein is CASSKGAVETQYF. In DNA form, the CDR3 reads TGTGCCAGTAGTAAAGGGGCTGTCGAGACCCAGTACTTC. The chain joins TRBV19 to TRBJ2-5, with D possibly matching TRBD1 (5 bases). Germline CDR1 LNHDA, CDR2 SQIVND (reference sequence). V lost 4 bases, J lost 5 bases, and 11 bases lay in between. The CDR3 contains 13 residues.

This sequence joins TRBV5-6 and TRBJ2-1; 11 nucleotides align to TRBD2. V shed 5 bases and J 6 bases; nucleotides not matched to a gene: 7. The CDR3 is 15 amino acids. Per the germline V gene, CDR1 is SGHDT and CDR2 is YYEEEE. The CDR3 bases are TGTGCCAGCAGACCGATAGCGGGAGGGCTCAATGAGCAGTTCTTC. This translates into CASRPIAGGLNEQFF.